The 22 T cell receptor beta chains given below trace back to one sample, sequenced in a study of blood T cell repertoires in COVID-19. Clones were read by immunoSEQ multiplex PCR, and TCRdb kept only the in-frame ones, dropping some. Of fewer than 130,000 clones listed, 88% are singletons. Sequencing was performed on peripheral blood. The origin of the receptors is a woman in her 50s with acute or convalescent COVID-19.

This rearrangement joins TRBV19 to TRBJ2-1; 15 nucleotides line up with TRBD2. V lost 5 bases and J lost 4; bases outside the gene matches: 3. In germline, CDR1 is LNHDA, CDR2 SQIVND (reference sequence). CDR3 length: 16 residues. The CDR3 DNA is TGTGCCAGTAGTGAAGGACTAGCGGGAGGGTACAATGAGCAGTTCTTC. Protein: CASSEGLAGGYNEQFF.

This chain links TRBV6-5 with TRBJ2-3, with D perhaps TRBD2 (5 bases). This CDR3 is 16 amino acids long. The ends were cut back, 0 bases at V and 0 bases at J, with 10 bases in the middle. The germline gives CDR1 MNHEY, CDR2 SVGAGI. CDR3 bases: TGTGCCAGCAGTTACTCGCTGGGCGGGAGCACAGATACGCAGTATTTT. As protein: CASSYSLGGSTDTQYF.

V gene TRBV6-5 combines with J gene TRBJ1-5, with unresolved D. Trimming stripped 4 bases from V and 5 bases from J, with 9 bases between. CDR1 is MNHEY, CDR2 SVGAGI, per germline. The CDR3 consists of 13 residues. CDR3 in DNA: TGTGCCAGCAGTTTCCGGGTGGATCAGCCCCAGCATTTT. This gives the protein CASSFRVDQPQHF.

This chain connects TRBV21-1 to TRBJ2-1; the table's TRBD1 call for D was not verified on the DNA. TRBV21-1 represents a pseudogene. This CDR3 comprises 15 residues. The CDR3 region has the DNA TGTGCCAGCAGCGCCCAAAGGGGGCTTAGCAATGAGCAGTTCTTC. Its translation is CASSAQRGLSNEQFF.

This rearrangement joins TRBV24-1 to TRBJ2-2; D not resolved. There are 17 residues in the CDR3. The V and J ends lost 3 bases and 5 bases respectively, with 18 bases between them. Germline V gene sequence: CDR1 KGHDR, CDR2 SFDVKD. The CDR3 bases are TGTGCCACCAGTGATCGTATGACACCCGGATGGACCGGGGAGCTGTTTTTT. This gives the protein CATSDRMTPGWTGELFF.

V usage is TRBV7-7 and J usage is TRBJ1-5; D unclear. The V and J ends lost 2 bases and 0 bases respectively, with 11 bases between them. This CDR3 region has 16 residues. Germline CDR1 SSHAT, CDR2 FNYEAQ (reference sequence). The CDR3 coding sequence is TGTGCCAGCAGCTTATGGGCCTACAGTAGCAATCAGCCCCAGCATTTT. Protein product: CASSLWAYSSNQPQHF.

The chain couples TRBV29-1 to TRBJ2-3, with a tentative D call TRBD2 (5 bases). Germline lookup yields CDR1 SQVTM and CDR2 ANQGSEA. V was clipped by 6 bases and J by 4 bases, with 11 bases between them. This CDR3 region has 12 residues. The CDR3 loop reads CSVRTRPDTQYF. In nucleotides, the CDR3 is TGCAGCGTACGGACTCGCCCAGATACGCAGTATTTT.

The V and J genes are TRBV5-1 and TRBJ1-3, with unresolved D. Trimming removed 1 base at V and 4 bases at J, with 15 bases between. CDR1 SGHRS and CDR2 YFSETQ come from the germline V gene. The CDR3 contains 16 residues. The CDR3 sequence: CASSLSTSSGGNTIYF. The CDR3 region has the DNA TGCGCCAGCAGCTTGAGTACGTCTTCGGGGGGAAACACCATATATTTT.

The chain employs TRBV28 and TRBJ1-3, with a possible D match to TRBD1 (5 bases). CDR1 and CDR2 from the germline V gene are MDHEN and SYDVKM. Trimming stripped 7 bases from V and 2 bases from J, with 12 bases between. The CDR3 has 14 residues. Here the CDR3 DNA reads TGTGCCAGCATCGAAGGGGCGGCTGGAAACACCATATATTTT. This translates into CASIEGAAGNTIYF.

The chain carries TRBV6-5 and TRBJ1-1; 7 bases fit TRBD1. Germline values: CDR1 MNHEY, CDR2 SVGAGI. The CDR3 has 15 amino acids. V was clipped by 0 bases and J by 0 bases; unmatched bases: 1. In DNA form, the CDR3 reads TGTGCCAGCAGTTACTCGGGACAGTTGAACACTGAAGCTTTCTTT. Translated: CASSYSGQLNTEAFF.

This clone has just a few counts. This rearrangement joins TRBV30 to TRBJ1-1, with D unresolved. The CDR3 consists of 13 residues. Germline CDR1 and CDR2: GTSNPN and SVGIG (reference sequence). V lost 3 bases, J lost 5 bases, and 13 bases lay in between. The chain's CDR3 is CAWRLTRETEAFF. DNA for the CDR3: TGTGCCTGGAGGCTGACAAGGGAGACTGAAGCTTTCTTT.

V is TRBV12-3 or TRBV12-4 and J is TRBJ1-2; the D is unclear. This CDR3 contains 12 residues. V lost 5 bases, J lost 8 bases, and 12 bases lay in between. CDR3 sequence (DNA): TGTGCCAGCAGTCCCGGACTGGGGGGCTACACCTTC. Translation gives CASSPGLGGYTF.

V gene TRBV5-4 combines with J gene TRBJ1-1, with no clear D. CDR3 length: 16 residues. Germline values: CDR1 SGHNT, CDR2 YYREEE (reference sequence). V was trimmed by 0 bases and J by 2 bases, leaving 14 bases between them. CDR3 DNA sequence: TGTGCCAGCAGCTTGGCGGCCGTGAGGGCCAACACTGAAGCTTTCTTT. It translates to CASSLAAVRANTEAFF.

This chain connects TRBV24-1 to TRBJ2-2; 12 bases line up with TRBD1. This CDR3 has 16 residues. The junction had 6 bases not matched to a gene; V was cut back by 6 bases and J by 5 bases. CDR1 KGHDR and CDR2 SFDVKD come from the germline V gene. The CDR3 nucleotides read TGTGCCACCAGTTTTTTGGGACAGGGGGCAACCGGGGAGCTGTTTTTT. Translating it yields CATSFLGQGATGELFF.

For the CDR3, the DNA is TGTGCCAGCAGCTTCACAGGGTCCTCCTATAATTCACCCCTCCACTTT. Its translation is CASSFTGSSYNSPLHF. This chain uses TRBV5-8 with TRBJ1-6; a possible D gene is TRBD1 (6 bases). The CDR3 length is 16 residues. V lost 2 bases, J lost 0 bases, and 9 bases lay in between. Germline assignment: CDR1 SGHTS and CDR2 YDEGEE. Drawing the rest from reference TRBV5-8 and TRBJ1-6, the complete variable domain is EAGVTQSPTHLIKTRGQQATLRCSPISGHTSVYWYQQALGLGLQFLLWYDEGEERNRGNFPPRFSGRQFPNYSSELNVNALELEDSALYLCASSFTGSSYNSPLHFGNGTRLTVT.

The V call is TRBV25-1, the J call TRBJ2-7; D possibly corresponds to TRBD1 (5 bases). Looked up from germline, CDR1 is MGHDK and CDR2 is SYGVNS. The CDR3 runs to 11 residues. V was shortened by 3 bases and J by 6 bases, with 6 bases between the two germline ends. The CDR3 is CASSEGPEQYF. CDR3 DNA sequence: TGTGCCAGCAGTGAGGGGCCCGAGCAGTACTTC.

CDR3 in DNA: TGTGCCTGGAGGAAGGGGTTGGGTATGGATGGGGCCAACGTCCTGACTTTC. This gives the protein CAWRKGLGMDGANVLTF. This chain uses TRBV30 with TRBJ2-6; D perhaps matches TRBD1 (5 bases). V lost 3 bases and J 3 bases, leaving 18 bases between the germline ends. The CDR3 sequence is 17 residues long. CDR1 and CDR2 from the germline V gene are GTSNPN and SVGIG (reference sequence).

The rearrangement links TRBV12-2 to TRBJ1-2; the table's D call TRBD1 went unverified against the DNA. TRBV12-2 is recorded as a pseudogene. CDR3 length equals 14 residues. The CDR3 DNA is TGTGCAAGTCGCGCTGACAGGGGAGGCTATGGCTACACCTTC. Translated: CASRADRGGYGYTF.

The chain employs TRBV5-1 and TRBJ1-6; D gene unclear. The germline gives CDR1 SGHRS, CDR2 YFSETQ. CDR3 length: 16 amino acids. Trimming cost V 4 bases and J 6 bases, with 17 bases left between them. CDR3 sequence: CASSPPGQEGNSPLHF. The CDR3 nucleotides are TGCGCCAGCAGCCCTCCCGGGCAGGAGGGTAATTCACCCCTCCACTTT.

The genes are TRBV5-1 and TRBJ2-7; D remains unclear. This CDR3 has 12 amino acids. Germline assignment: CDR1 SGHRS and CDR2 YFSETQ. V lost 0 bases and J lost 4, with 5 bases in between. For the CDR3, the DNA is TGCGCCAGCAGCTTGGATAGATACGAGCAGTACTTC. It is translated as CASSLDRYEQYF.

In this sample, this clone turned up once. Here the CDR3 DNA reads TGTGCCACCAGTGATCCAGGGACAGGGCATCAGCCCCAGCATTTT. Translating gives CATSDPGTGHQPQHF. The V gene is TRBV24-1, the J gene TRBJ1-5, with TRBD1 identical over 9 bases. The CDR3 totals 15 residues. The V segment lost 3 bases and the J segment 5 bases; nucleotides outside the gene matches: 4. Looked up from germline, CDR1 is KGHDR and CDR2 is SFDVKD.

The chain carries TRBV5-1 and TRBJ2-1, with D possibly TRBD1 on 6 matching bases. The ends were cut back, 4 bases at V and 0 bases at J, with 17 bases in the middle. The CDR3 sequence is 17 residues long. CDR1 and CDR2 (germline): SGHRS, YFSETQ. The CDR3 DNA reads TGCGCCAGCAGCCCCGAGGGGGTCCTGAGCTCCTACAATGAGCAGTTCTTC. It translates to CASSPEGVLSSYNEQFF.